A single sample is the source of the 13 T cell receptor beta chains below, sequenced in a study of blood T cells in healthy people across ages. Primed by a sample-barcoded 5' primer and a J-beta primer mix, a second PCR proceeded for about 6 to 11 cycles. TCRdb re-derived calls from the 5' RACE reads in MiXCR, one entry per CDR3 protein. The profile covers hundreds of thousands of distinct CDR3 sequences, with around 48% appearing a single time and roughly 13% taken by the ten largest. Material: blood. Receptors originate from a young man in good health.

V and J are TRBV28 and TRBJ2-7; TRBD1 matches 8 bases. This CDR3 region has 16 residues. Germline V CDR1 and CDR2: MDHEN, SYDVKM. After removal of 6 bases from V and 0 bases from J, the junction contained 10 bases not matched to a gene. CDR3 amino acids: CASRPINRGSSYEQYF. Here the CDR3 DNA reads TGTGCCAGCAGACCCATCAACAGGGGGAGCTCCTACGAGCAGTACTTC.

This clonotype came up a few times. The chain combines TRBV2 with TRBJ2-1; 10 bases are shared with TRBD1. The CDR3 consists of 17 residues. V shed 6 bases and J 3 bases; nucleotides not matched to a gene: 11. Germline V gene sequence: CDR1 SNHLY, CDR2 FYNNEI. The CDR3 protein is CASRRDRGRLDYNEQFF. Here the CDR3 DNA reads TGTGCCAGCAGACGGGACAGGGGACGCCTCGACTACAATGAGCAGTTCTTC.

The V and J genes are TRBV3-1 and TRBJ2-1, with D perhaps assigned TRBD1 or TRBD2 (6 bases each). The CDR3 is 15 amino acids. V lost 2 bases to trimming and J lost 4 bases, with 12 bases between them. The germline V gene encodes CDR1 LGHDT and CDR2 YNNKEL (reference sequence). The chain's CDR3 is CASSQSWGAYNEQFF. Written as DNA, the CDR3 is TGTGCCAGCAGCCAATCCTGGGGGGCGTACAATGAGCAGTTCTTC.

This clonotype showed up just a few times. The rearrangement links TRBV7-2 to TRBJ1-2, with a weak D call TRBD1 (5 bases). Germline CDR1 and CDR2: SGHTA and FQGNSA. The CDR3 length is 14 residues. Trimming took off 7 bases at V and 6 bases at J, with 18 bases between the two ends. The CDR3 loop is CASTLAQGYHGYTF. The CDR3 nucleotides read TGTGCCAGCACCCTCGCCCAGGGATATCATGGCTACACCTTC.

The table lists this clonotype with a few counts. The chain couples TRBV12-3 or TRBV12-4 to TRBJ1-1; 11 nucleotides agree with TRBD1. V was pared by 5 bases and J by 3 bases, with 5 bases of the junction left unmatched. The CDR3 runs to 15 residues. Written as DNA, the CDR3 is TGTGCCAGCAGTGGACCGGGACAGGGGGACACTGAAGCTTTCTTT. Encoded protein: CASSGPGQGDTEAFF.

The chain recombines TRBV7-2 with TRBJ2-7; D may be TRBD1 (5 bases). Trimming removed 4 bases at V and 2 bases at J, with 15 bases between. The CDR3 runs to 15 residues. CDR1 is SGHTA and CDR2 is FQGNSA in the germline V gene. The CDR3 nucleotides are TGTGCCAGCAGCTCGTCTTGGACATACACCTACGAGCAGTACTTC. Its protein is CASSSSWTYTYEQYF.

V usage is TRBV27 and J usage is TRBJ2-7; 8 bases fit TRBD1. This CDR3 has 15 amino acids. The V and J ends lost 7 bases and 1 base, in that order; junction bases with no gene match: 9. CDR1 is MNHEY and CDR2 is SMNVEV in the germline V gene (reference sequence). The CDR3: CASTIRTGHSYEQYF. DNA for the CDR3: TGTGCCAGCACAATTCGGACAGGGCATTCCTACGAGCAGTACTTC.

The chain couples TRBV29-1 to TRBJ2-1; the D is unclear. Per the germline V gene, CDR1 is SQVTM and CDR2 is ANQGSEA. The CDR3 is 10 amino acids. Trimming took 1 base from V and 10 from J, leaving 5 bases between them. Here the CDR3 DNA reads TGCAGCGTTGAAGCCCGGGAGCAGTTCTTC. This encodes CSVEAREQFF.

This clonotype was recorded at least ten times. At one end the junction does not follow the germline gene, possibly because of a read error. The chain combines TRBV5-1 with TRBJ2-6; tentative D call: TRBD2 (5 bases). CDR3 length: 14 residues. In germline, CDR1 is SGHRS, CDR2 YFSETQ. The CDR3 DNA reads as TGTGCCAGCAGCTTAGCGTCTGGGGCCAACGTCCTGACTTTC. Its translation: CASSLASGANVLTF.

The V gene is TRBV5-1, the J gene TRBJ2-5; D is undetermined. The V and J ends lost 4 bases and 5 bases respectively, with 15 bases between them. CDR1 is SGHRS and CDR2 is YFSETQ in the germline V gene. The CDR3 length is 14 residues. The CDR3 DNA is TGCGCCAGCAGCCCTAGTACCCAAAGGGAGACCCAGTACTTC. It codes for CASSPSTQRETQYF.

The V gene is TRBV11-2, the J gene TRBJ1-1; TRBD1 aligns across 8 bases. The CDR3 spans 14 residues. V gave up 5 bases and J gave up 5 bases; unmatched junction bases: 7. Germline V CDR1 and CDR2: SGHAT, FQNNGV. The CDR3 here is CASSGQGDLTEAFF. Written as DNA, the CDR3 is TGTGCCAGCAGCGGACAGGGAGATTTAACTGAAGCTTTCTTT. Complete variable domain (other parts from reference TRBV11-2 and TRBJ1-1): EAGVAQSPRYKIIEKRQSVAFWCNPISGHATLYWYQQILGQGPKLLIQFQNNGVVDDSQLPKDRFSAERLKGVDSTLKIQPAKLEDSAVYLCASSGQGDLTEAFFGQGTRLTVV.

DNA of the CDR3: TGTGCCAGCAGCTTAGAACGTCTCTACGAGCAGTACTTC. Its translation is CASSLERLYEQYF. The rearrangement joins TRBV7-9 to TRBJ2-7, with no clear D. Germline V gene data show CDR1 as SEHNR and CDR2 as FQNEAQ (reference sequence). The CDR3 is made up of 13 amino acids. Trimming removed 1 base at V and 3 bases at J, with 7 bases between.

The rearrangement joins TRBV29-1 to TRBJ1-5; TRBD1 is a possible D gene (5 bases). Germline CDR1 SQVTM, CDR2 ANQGSEA. V lost 7 bases, J lost 2 bases, and 12 bases lay in between. CDR3 length: 13 amino acids. CDR3 nucleotide sequence: TGCAGCGCTTCAGACAGTCGCAATCAGCCCCAGCATTTT. Translation: CSASDSRNQPQHF.